This T cell receptor beta chain was profiled in a study of cytomegalovirus exposure and HLA in healthy donors. About the study: Drawn from HLA-typed donors, roughly 87 million unique TCRs were held in an early data release. General study results and limits: When a later analysis was performed, an Asian-associated ancestry cluster reportedly had fewer N-insertions than the roughly 700-donor mean. Later analysis suggested links between common viral pathogens and several top significant clusters. The study flagged about 150 TCR beta chains as cytomegalovirus-associated.

13 Jbeta primers and 60 Vbeta primers were used for the PCR. Produced via immunoSEQ multiplex PCR; TCRdb's table is partial and in-frame only. This sample has approximately 160,000 clones, with roughly 82% found just once. Germline loops: CDR1 SGDLS, CDR2 YYNGEE. V gave up 0 bases and J gave up 4 bases; unmatched junction bases: 10. The CDR3 has 17 residues. Turning to this clone: Its antigen is not known.

This rearrangement joins TRBV9 to TRBJ2-5; 9 bases line up with TRBD2. Input material: PBMCs. The TCR sequence derives from a man aged 25 to 45 in good health and CMV-seropositive. CDR3 nucleotide sequence: TGTGCCAGCAGCGTAGCTATGACTAGCGGAGTCGGAGAGACCCAGTACTTC. Its protein product is CASSVAMTSGVGETQYF.